This TCR beta chain was captured in a study of T cell responses to AZD1222 COVID-19 vaccine. Broader study findings: Only five or six individuals given AZD1222 were seropositive at baseline.

With regard to this clone: The antigen is not known.

Some clones are missing from TCRdb's copy, which holds only in-frame ones; the method was immunoSEQ multiplex PCR. The table records 45,000 to 60,000 clones, about 85% of them present only once. This sequence was found in an adult in good health. The specimen comprised peripheral blood, sampled on day 0 of AZD1222 vaccination.

CDR3 sequence reads: CASSPQDSANTGELFF. For the CDR3, the DNA is TGTGCCAGCTCACCTCAGGACAGCGCGAACACCGGGGAGCTGTTTTTT. This chain links TRBV18 with TRBJ2-2; D is perhaps TRBD1 (6 bases). V was clipped by 3 bases and J by 0 bases, with 11 bases between them. Germline CDR1 and CDR2: KGHSH and LQKENI. The CDR3 has 16 residues.